These 4 T cell receptor beta chains were all obtained from the same sample, sequenced in a study of blood T cell repertoires in COVID-19. Clones were read by immunoSEQ multiplex PCR, and TCRdb kept only the in-frame ones, dropping some. The profile covers 70,000 or so clones, with 90% appearing a single time and roughly 9.7% taken by the ten largest. Material for sequencing was peripheral blood. Receptor source: a human donor in a cohort sampled during active COVID-19.

The chain recombines TRBV6-5 with TRBJ2-7; 9 bases fit TRBD1. Unmatched junction bases numbered 4, after V lost 6 bases and J lost 1 base. The CDR3 has 14 amino acids. Germline CDR1 and CDR2: MNHEY and SVGAGI. CDR3 amino acids: CASRQDRGSYEQYF. The CDR3 DNA reads as TGTGCCAGCAGACAGGACAGGGGATCCTACGAGCAGTACTTC.

This sequence joins TRBV19 and TRBJ2-5; tentatively, D is TRBD1 (6 bases). Germline V lookup: CDR1 LNHDA, CDR2 SQIVND (reference sequence). Trimming removed 4 bases from V and 5 bases from J, with 14 bases in between. The CDR3 consists of 14 residues. DNA of the CDR3: TGTGCCAGTAGTACCAACAGGGCTGGGGAGACCCAGTACTTC. It encodes CASSTNRAGETQYF.

The V call is TRBV6-1, the J call TRBJ1-2; maybe TRBD1 (5 bases). CDR1 is MNHNS and CDR2 is SASEGT in the germline V gene. V was clipped by 2 bases and J by 5 bases, with 6 bases between them. The CDR3 sequence is 12 residues long. The CDR3 nucleotides read TGTGCCAGCAGTGAACCAGGGTATGGCTACACCTTC. It specifies CASSEPGYGYTF.

The chain has TRBV6-4 and TRBJ2-3; weak D call: TRBD2 (5 bases). With 6 bases removed from V and 0 bases from J, the gap between germline ends came to 10 bases. CDR3 size: 14 residues. Germline lookup yields CDR1 MRHNA and CDR2 SNTAGT. The CDR3 loop is CASSTSGSTDTQYF. CDR3 bases: TGTGCCAGCAGCACCAGCGGAAGCACAGATACGCAGTATTTT.